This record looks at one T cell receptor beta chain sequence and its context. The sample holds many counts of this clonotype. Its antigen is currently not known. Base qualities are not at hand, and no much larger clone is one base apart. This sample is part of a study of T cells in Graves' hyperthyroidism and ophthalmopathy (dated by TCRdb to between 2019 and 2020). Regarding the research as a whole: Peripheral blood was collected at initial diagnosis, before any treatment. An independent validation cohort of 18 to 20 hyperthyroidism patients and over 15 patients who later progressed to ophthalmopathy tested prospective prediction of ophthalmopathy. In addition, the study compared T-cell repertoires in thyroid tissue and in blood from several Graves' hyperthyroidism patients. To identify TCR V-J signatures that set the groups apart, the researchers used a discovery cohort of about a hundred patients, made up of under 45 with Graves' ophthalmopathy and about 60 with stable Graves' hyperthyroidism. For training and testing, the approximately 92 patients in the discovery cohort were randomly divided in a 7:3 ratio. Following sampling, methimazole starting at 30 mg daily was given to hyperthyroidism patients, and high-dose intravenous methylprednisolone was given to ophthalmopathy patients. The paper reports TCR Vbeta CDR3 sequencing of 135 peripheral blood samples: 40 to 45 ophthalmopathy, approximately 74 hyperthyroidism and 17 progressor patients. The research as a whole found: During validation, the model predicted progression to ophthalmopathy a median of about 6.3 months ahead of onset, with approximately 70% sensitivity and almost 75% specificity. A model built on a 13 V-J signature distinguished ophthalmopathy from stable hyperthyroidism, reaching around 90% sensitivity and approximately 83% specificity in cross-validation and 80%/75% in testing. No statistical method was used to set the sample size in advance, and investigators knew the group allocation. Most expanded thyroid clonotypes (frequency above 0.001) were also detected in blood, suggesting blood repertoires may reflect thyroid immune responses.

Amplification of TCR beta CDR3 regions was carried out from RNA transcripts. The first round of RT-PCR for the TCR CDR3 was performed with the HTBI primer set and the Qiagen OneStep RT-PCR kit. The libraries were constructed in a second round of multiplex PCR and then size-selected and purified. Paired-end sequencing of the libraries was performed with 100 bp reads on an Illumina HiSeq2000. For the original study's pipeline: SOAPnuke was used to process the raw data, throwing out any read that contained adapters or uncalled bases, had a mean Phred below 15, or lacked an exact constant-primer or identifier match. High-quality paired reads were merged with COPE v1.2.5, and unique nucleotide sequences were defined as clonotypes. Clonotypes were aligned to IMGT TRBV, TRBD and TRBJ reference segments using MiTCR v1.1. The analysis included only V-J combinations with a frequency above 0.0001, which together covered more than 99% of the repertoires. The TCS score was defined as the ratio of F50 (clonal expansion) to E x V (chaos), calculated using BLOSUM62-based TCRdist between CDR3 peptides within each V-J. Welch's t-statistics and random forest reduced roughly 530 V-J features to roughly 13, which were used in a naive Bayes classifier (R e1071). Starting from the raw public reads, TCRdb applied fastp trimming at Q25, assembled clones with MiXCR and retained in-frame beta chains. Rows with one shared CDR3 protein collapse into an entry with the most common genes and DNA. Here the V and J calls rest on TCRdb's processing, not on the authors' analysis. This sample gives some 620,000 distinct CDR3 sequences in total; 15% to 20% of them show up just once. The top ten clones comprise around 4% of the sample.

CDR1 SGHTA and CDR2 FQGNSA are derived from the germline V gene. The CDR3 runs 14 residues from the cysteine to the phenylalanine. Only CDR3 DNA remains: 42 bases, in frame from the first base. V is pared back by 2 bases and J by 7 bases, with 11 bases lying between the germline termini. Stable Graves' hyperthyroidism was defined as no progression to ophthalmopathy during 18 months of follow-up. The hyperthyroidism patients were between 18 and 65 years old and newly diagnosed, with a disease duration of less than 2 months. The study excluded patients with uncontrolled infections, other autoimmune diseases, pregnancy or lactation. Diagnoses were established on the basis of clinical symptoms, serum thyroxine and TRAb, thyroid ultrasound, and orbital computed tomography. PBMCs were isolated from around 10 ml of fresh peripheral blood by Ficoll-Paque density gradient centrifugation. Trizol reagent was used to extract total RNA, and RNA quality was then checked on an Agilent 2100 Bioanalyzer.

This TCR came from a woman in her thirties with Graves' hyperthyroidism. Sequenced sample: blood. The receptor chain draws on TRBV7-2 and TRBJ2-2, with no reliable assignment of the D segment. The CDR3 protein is CASSLFYPGGELFF. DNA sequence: TGTGCCAGCAGCTTATTCTACCCGGGCGGGGAGCTGTTTTTT. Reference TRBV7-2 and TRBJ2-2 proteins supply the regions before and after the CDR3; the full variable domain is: GAGVSQSPSNKVTEKGKDVELRCDPISGHTALYWYRQSLGQGLEFLIYFQGNSAPDKSGLPSDRFSAERTGGSVSTLTIQRTQQEDSAVYLCASSLFYPGGELFFGEGSRLTVL.